The present entry profiles one T cell receptor beta chain with its context. The data belong to a study of blood T cell repertoires in COVID-19. Across the study: The United States, Italy and Spain supplied acute and convalescent COVID-19 samples. T cells, B-cell-depleted T cells, or PBMCs supplied cDNA or gDNA.

The CDR3 contains 14 residues. Germline lookup yields CDR1 SGHDT and CDR2 YYEEEE. V was pared by 0 bases and J by 4 bases, with 10 bases between. Method: immunoSEQ multiplex PCR; TCRdb's copy keeps in-frame clones and lacks some. The data hold tens of thousands of clones, with 88% observed a single time. The chain couples TRBV5-6 to TRBJ1-2; D is undetermined. Sequencing was done on a sample of peripheral blood. This TCR derives from a woman aged 80 or older with active COVID-19. CDR3 nucleotides: TGTGCCAGCAGCTTGGGACACCTCCTCTATGGCTACACCTTC. Translation: CASSLGHLLYGYTF.